The sample holds many counts of the clone carrying this T cell receptor beta chain. The V end lost 2 bases, the J end lost 6 bases, and 6 bases lay between the germline ends. The CDR3 length is 12 residues. Per germline, CDR1 MNHEY and CDR2 SVGAGI. This entry comes from a study of early T cells in non-severe SARS-CoV-2 infection. In the library, individual cDNA molecules carried attached unique molecular identifiers. TCRdb reanalysed the 5' RACE reads using MiXCR and keeps one entry per CDR3 protein. The sample shows about 72,000 distinct CDR3 sequences, about 9.5% of them seen only once. Sample: whole blood, taken at baseline. The chain recombines TRBV6-5 with TRBJ2-3; no clear D gene. This clonotype was obtained from an adult who was a healthcare worker with PCR-confirmed SARS-CoV-2 infection or an uninfected control (not recorded which). CDR3 DNA: TGTGCCAGCAGTTACGGAGAGGATACGCAGTATTTT. This gives the protein CASSYGEDTQYF.